Described below is a single T cell receptor (beta chain) sequence and its context. Trimming removed 0 bases from V and 8 bases from J, with 12 bases in between. CDR3 length: 15 amino acids. Germline CDR1 SGHRS, CDR2 YFSETQ. This record comes from a study of blood T cell repertoires in COVID-19. About the research overall: Sites across the United States, Italy and Spain contributed samples from acute and convalescent COVID-19. PBMCs, B-cell-depleted T cells, or T cells were the source of the cDNA or gDNA that made up the material.

Here immunoSEQ multiplex PCR was the method, and the copy in TCRdb shows in-frame clones only, minus some. The top ten hold 9.5% to 12% of the sample, which has 150,000 to 200,000 clones, roughly four fifths seen once. The receptor's source is a man between 60 and 70 years old with active or convalescent COVID-19. The gene calls are TRBV5-1 and TRBJ1-6; no definite D call. Sequences were obtained from peripheral blood. Here the CDR3 reads CASSLAAGVDSPLHF. CDR3 nucleotides: TGCGCCAGCAGCTTGGCCGCGGGCGTCGATTCACCCCTCCACTTT.